One sample yielded the 8 T cell receptor beta chains listed below, sequenced in a study of shared clonotypes between healthy human individuals. Data came from immunoSEQ multiplex PCR; TCRdb stores just in-frame clones and leaves some out. The table has fewer than 2.5 million clones, approximately 93% seen once. Material for sequencing was naive CD4+ T cells from PBMCs. As to subset: CD45RA+ positively selected. These receptors all stem from a man in his late teens or twenties in good health. Some clones in this sample may be carry-over from other donors' samples.

The rearrangement joins TRBV5-5 to TRBJ2-5; D may be TRBD2 (5 bases). V lost 0 bases to trimming and J lost 5 bases, with 14 bases between them. This CDR3 has 15 residues. Germline V gene data show CDR1 as SGHKS and CDR2 as YYEKEE (reference sequence). CDR3 sequence: CASSLARVRRETQYF. DNA for the CDR3: TGTGCCAGCAGCTTGGCCCGTGTACGGAGGGAGACCCAGTACTTC.

V and J are TRBV27 and TRBJ2-1; a possible D gene is TRBD2 (6 bases). Germline-derived CDR1 and CDR2 are MNHEY and SMNVEV (reference sequence). The CDR3 is 15 amino acids. Trimming left V 6 bases short and J 6 bases short, with 18 bases between. This chain's CDR3 is CASSRGTLRANEQFF. The CDR3 DNA reads TGTGCCAGCAGCAGAGGGACTCTCAGGGCCAATGAGCAGTTCTTC.

V gene TRBV5-1 combines with J gene TRBJ1-6, with 7 bases aligning to TRBD1. The CDR3 is 12 amino acids. CDR1 is SGHRS, CDR2 YFSETQ, per germline. V lost 2 bases and J lost 15; bases outside the gene matches: 5. CDR3 coding DNA: TGCGCCAGCAGCTTAACAGGGGAGGGCCTCCACTTT. Translation: CASSLTGEGLHF.

A note on this clone: This sample includes further DNA sequences coding for the same CDR3. The gene calls are TRBV7-9 and TRBJ1-5; TRBD1 is a possible D gene (5 bases). The CDR3 length is 15 residues. Trimming removed 1 base at V and 1 base at J, with 8 bases between. Germline values: CDR1 SEHNR, CDR2 FQNEAQ (reference sequence). The CDR3 loop is CASSLGGDSNQPQHF. CDR3 DNA: TGTGCCAGCAGCTTAGGAGGGGACAGCAATCAGCCCCAGCATTTT.

The V gene is TRBV7-8, the J gene TRBJ2-5; TRBD1 matches at 8 bases. The CDR3 is 16 residues long. Trimming at V came to 5 bases and at J to 5 bases, leaving 13 bases not matched to a gene. Germline loops: CDR1 SGHVS, CDR2 FQNEAQ. DNA for the CDR3: TGTGCCAGCAGCCGGCAGAGGCAGGGGGCTCGGGAGACCCAGTACTTC. As protein: CASSRQRQGARETQYF.

The V call is TRBV30, the J call TRBJ2-3; D possibly matches TRBD1 or TRBD2 (7 bases each). CDR1 and CDR2 (germline): GTSNPN, SVGIG (reference sequence). This CDR3 contains 13 residues. V lost 8 bases to trimming and J lost 3 bases, with 15 bases between them. The CDR3 bases are TGTGCCCGCCAGGGGGGGCGAACAGATACGCAGTATTTT. Residues: CARQGGRTDTQYF.

The rearrangement joins TRBV4-1 to TRBJ2-7, with 10 bases identical to TRBD1. V dropped 0 bases and J dropped 7; count of bases not matched to a gene: 6. This CDR3 spans 15 amino acids. CDR1 and CDR2 from the germline V gene are MGHRA and YSYEKL. CDR3 coding DNA: TGCGCCAGCAGCCAAGAGGGACAGGGGAGGGAAGAGCAGTACTTC. This translates into CASSQEGQGREEQYF.

The chain joins TRBV7-2 to TRBJ2-5; possible D gene TRBD2, 5 bases. V was cut by 5 bases and J by 14 bases, with 24 bases left in between. The V gene's germline CDR1 is SGHTA and CDR2 FQGNSA. This CDR3 has 14 residues. CDR3 coding DNA: TGTGCCAGCAGCCTTAGCGATGGCCACCGCACCCTATACTTC. Residues: CASSLSDGHRTLYF.